Listed here are 17 T cell receptor beta chains from one sample, sequenced in a study of technical replicates of blood from several donors. Profiled with immunoSEQ multiplex PCR; TCRdb holds only in-frame clones, not every one. The table lists approximately 76,000 clones, just over 85% of them singletons. Sequenced: PBMCs. The receptors come from a human donor in good health. Some clones in this sample may be carry-over from other donors' samples.

The chain carries TRBV4-2 and TRBJ2-3; 9 bases align to TRBD2. The V gene end was trimmed by 0 bases and the J gene end by 6 bases; junction bases not matched to a gene: 13. The CDR3 length is 18 residues. From germline, CDR1 is LGHNA and CDR2 YNFKEQ. CDR3 nucleotides: TGTGCCAGCAGCCAAGATTTGGCGGGGGGGGCCTCTCCGGATACGCAGTATTTT. The encoded protein is CASSQDLAGGASPDTQYF.

The chain joins TRBV7-3 to TRBJ2-1, with TRBD1 identical over 10 bases. This CDR3 region has 16 residues. V lost 2 bases, J lost 2 bases, and 3 bases stayed unmatched. Germline CDR1 is SGHTA and CDR2 is FQGTGA. CDR3: CASSLVGTGAYNEQFF. CDR3 in DNA: TGTGCCAGCAGCTTAGTTGGGACAGGGGCCTACAATGAGCAGTTCTTC. The full variable domain, rest sourced from reference TRBV7-3 and TRBJ2-1, is GAGVSQTPSNKVTEKGKYVELRCDPISGHTALYWYRQSLGQGPEFLIYFQGTGAADDSGLPNDRFFAVRPEGSVSTLKIQRTERGDSAVYLCASSLVGTGAYNEQFFGPGTRLTVL.

This chain connects TRBV6-4 to TRBJ2-7; possible D gene TRBD1, 5 bases. V dropped 8 bases and J dropped 4 bases, with 21 bases sitting between them. The germline V gene encodes CDR1 MRHNA and CDR2 SNTAGT. The CDR3 totals 15 residues. Here the CDR3 reads CASAFLDSPGYEQYF. The CDR3 nucleotides are TGTGCCAGCGCGTTCTTAGACAGTCCAGGATACGAGCAGTACTTC.

This chain uses TRBV11-2 with TRBJ2-3; 9 bases align to TRBD1. The CDR3 loop spans 15 amino acids. J lost 6 bases, V lost 7 bases, and 11 bases had no gene match. CDR1 and CDR2 from the germline V gene are SGHAT and FQNNGV. The CDR3 loop is CASKGGQGTRDTQYF. In DNA, the CDR3 is TGTGCCAGCAAGGGGGGACAGGGAACCCGGGATACGCAGTATTTT.

This rearrangement joins TRBV4-2 to TRBJ2-2, with TRBD1 identical over 9 bases. J gave up 5 bases and V 0 bases, and 4 bases lay outside the gene matches. The germline V gene encodes CDR1 LGHNA and CDR2 YNFKEQ. The CDR3 extends over 16 amino acids. The CDR3: CASSQEGDRVTGELFF. For the CDR3, the DNA is TGTGCCAGCAGCCAAGAAGGGGACAGGGTGACCGGGGAGCTGTTTTTT.

The chain couples TRBV29-1 to TRBJ2-2; possible D gene TRBD1, 5 bases. The CDR3 runs 15 residues. Germline CDR1 SQVTM, CDR2 ANQGSEA. Trimming cost V 1 base and J 4 bases, with 13 bases left between them. CDR3 loop: CSVEGWQGSTGELFF. CDR3 sequence (DNA): TGCAGCGTTGAAGGGTGGCAGGGTAGCACCGGGGAGCTGTTTTTT.

The chain uses TRBV5-1 and TRBJ1-4, with D hard to call. CDR1 and CDR2 (germline): SGHRS, YFSETQ. This CDR3 region has 19 residues. V was trimmed by 3 bases and J by 8 bases, leaving 29 bases between them. The CDR3: CASSSGRGQIHELGEKLFF. CDR3 bases: TGCGCCAGCAGCTCGGGCCGAGGGCAGATTCACGAGCTGGGGGAAAAACTGTTTTTT.

The CDR3 nucleotides read TGTGCCAGCAGCTCCCGGACAGCCTCTGGAAAACTGTTTTTT. As protein: CASSSRTASGKLFF. The V and J genes are TRBV13 and TRBJ1-4; weak D call: TRBD1 (6 bases). The CDR3 spans 14 residues. Trimming removed 4 bases at V and 10 bases at J, with 16 bases between. The V gene's germline CDR1 is PRHDT and CDR2 FYEKMQ (reference sequence).

This clone was observed a single time. The CDR3 spells CASSEGVQGAQDEQYF. The CDR3 DNA sequence: TGTGCCAGCAGTGAAGGTGTTCAGGGGGCGCAGGACGAGCAGTACTTC. This sequence joins TRBV25-1 and TRBJ2-7, with 8 positions matching TRBD1. The trim removed 2 bases at V and 5 bases at J, leaving 11 bases unmatched. Germline CDR1 reads MGHDK; CDR2 reads SYGVNS. The CDR3 has 16 amino acids.

V and J are TRBV5-4 and TRBJ2-1; TRBD2 matches at 7 bases. Germline loops: CDR1 SGHNT, CDR2 YYREEE (reference sequence). The CDR3 contains 17 residues. The ends lost 3 bases at V and 3 bases at J; junction bases unmatched: 12. This CDR3 is CASSSGLGGRIYNEQFF. The CDR3 nucleotides are TGTGCCAGCAGCTCCGGGCTTGGCGGGAGAATCTACAATGAGCAGTTCTTC.

This rearrangement joins TRBV7-3 to TRBJ2-1; 13 nucleotides agree with TRBD2. Germline V gene lookup returns CDR1 SGHTA and CDR2 FQGTGA. Trimming cost V 4 bases and J 5 bases; bases outside gene matches: 2. The CDR3 sequence is 15 residues long. CDR3 sequence: CASSYTSGGDNEQFF. In DNA, the CDR3 is TGTGCCAGCAGCTATACTAGCGGGGGGGACAATGAGCAGTTCTTC. Complete variable domain (other parts from reference TRBV7-3 and TRBJ2-1): GAGVSQTPSNKVTEKGKYVELRCDPISGHTALYWYRQSLGQGPEFLIYFQGTGAADDSGLPNDRFFAVRPEGSVSTLKIQRTERGDSAVYLCASSYTSGGDNEQFFGPGTRLTVL.

The chain recombines TRBV7-3 with TRBJ2-1; possible D gene TRBD2, 6 bases. This CDR3 is built from 15 residues. Trimming shortened V by 1 base and J by 3 bases, and 10 bases separated the two germline ends. Germline V gene sequence: CDR1 SGHTA, CDR2 FQGTGA. The CDR3 is CASSLIGGIYNEQFF. In DNA form, the CDR3 reads TGTGCCAGCAGCTTAATTGGCGGGATCTACAATGAGCAGTTCTTC.

This clone was recorded once. The V call is TRBV7-8, the J call TRBJ1-2; 7 nucleotides line up with TRBD1. The ends lost 5 bases at V and 3 bases at J; junction bases unmatched: 3. Per the germline V gene, CDR1 is SGHVS and CDR2 is FQNEAQ. The CDR3 sequence is 13 residues long. CDR3 in amino acids: CASSPDRDYGYTF. The CDR3 coding sequence is TGTGCCAGCAGCCCAGACAGGGACTATGGCTACACCTTC.

This sequence joins TRBV5-1 and TRBJ2-1, with 8 bases aligning to TRBD2. With V trimmed by 2 bases and J by 9 bases, 7 bases remained unmatched. This CDR3 is 14 amino acids long. CDR1 is SGHRS and CDR2 is YFSETQ in the germline V gene. The CDR3 sequence is CASSFSGVGGEQFF. CDR3 DNA: TGCGCCAGCAGCTTTAGCGGGGTAGGTGGTGAGCAGTTCTTC.

This sequence joins TRBV7-6 and TRBJ1-3, with D unclear. The CDR3 consists of 14 residues. Germline lookup yields CDR1 SGHVS and CDR2 FNYEAQ. The V and J ends lost 1 base and 2 bases respectively, with 6 bases between them. CDR3: CASSLGQTGNTIYF. The DNA for the CDR3 is TGTGCCAGCAGCTTAGGGCAGACTGGAAACACCATATATTTT.

The chain carries TRBV10-1 and TRBJ2-7, with 13 bases that match TRBD2. The J segment lost 3 bases and the V segment lost 0 bases, leaving 14 bases of the junction unmatched. Germline lookup yields CDR1 WNHNN and CDR2 SYGVQD (reference sequence). There are 20 residues in the CDR3. CDR3 nucleotides: TGCGCCAGCAGTGAGTCTGTTAGGGCCTGGACTAGCGGGAGCCTCTACGAGCAGTACTTC. This gives the protein CASSESVRAWTSGSLYEQYF.

As to this clone: One end of the junction fails to match germline, which may point to a read error. The V gene is TRBV5-1, the J gene TRBJ2-7; 7 bases line up with TRBD1. Germline lookup yields CDR1 SGHRS and CDR2 YFSETQ. The CDR3 has 12 amino acids. The CDR3 sequence is CASSFVTGTENF. The DNA for the CDR3 is TGCGCCAGCAGCTTCGTAACCGGGACAGAAAACTTC.